These T cell receptor beta chains were read from a single sample in a study of cytomegalovirus exposure and HLA in healthy donors. Assay: immunoSEQ multiplex PCR; the TCRdb copy retains only in-frame clones and omits some. The table lists approximately 120,000 clones, with 1% in the top ten. Sequencing used PBMCs. The receptors derive from a man between 18 and 29 years old in good health and CMV-seronegative. Each CDR3 is given with its conserved first and last residue. D genes are given only for firm matches.

j_gene,v_gene,d_gene,CDR3aa,CDR3nt
TRBJ1-5,TRBV12-5,-,CASGHIRASLAGQPQHF,TGTGCTAGTGGTCATATTCGGGCCTCGCTAGCAGGACAGCCCCAGCATTTT
TRBJ2-7,TRBV19,TRBD1,CASSRDRDRHEQYF,TGTGCCAGTAGTAGAGACAGGGATCGTCACGAGCAGTACTTC
TRBJ1-3,TRBV2,-,CASSGTPGNTIYF,TGTGCCAGCAGTGGGACACCCGGAAACACCATATATTTT
TRBJ1-6,TRBV7-3,-,CASSLGGGTRRGSPLHF,TGTGCCAGCAGCTTAGGTGGGGGGACCAGGCGCGGTTCACCCCTCCACTTT
TRBJ2-7,TRBV6-1,-,CASSGGQFIYEQYF,TGTGCCAGCAGTGGAGGACAGTTTATCTACGAGCAGTACTTC
TRBJ1-1,TRBV6-1,-,CASSDRGGEAEAFF,TGTGCCAGCAGTGACCGAGGGGGGGAGGCTGAAGCTTTCTTT
TRBJ2-7,TRBV12-5,-,CATLSATGEQYF,TGTGCTACCCTGTCGGCGACGGGCGAGCAGTACTTC
TRBJ2-7,TRBV10-2,TRBD2,CASRPGLGGREQYF,TGCGCCAGCAGACCGGGACTAGGGGGGAGGGAGCAGTACTTC
TRBJ2-2,TRBV7-6,TRBD1,CASSRHGTGKDGELFF,TGTGCCAGCAGCCGCCACGGGACAGGAAAAGACGGGGAGCTGTTTTTT
TRBJ2-7,TRBV5-6,TRBD1,CASSLITGVEQYF,TGTGCCAGCAGCCTAATTACAGGGGTCGAGCAGTACTTC
TRBJ2-6,TRBV29-1,TRBD1,CSVVGQSSGANVLTF,TGCAGCGTTGTGGGACAGAGCTCTGGGGCCAACGTCCTGACTTTC
TRBJ2-7,TRBV5-6,-,CASSLGSSYEQYF,TGTGCCAGCAGCTTGGGTAGCTCCTACGAGCAGTACTTC
TRBJ1-5,TRBV5-4,-,CASSLGGGNQPQHF,TGTGCCAGCAGCTTGGGCGGGGGGAATCAGCCCCAGCATTTT
TRBJ1-2,TRBV4-1,TRBD1,CASSPRTGGAENYGYTF,TGCGCCAGCAGCCCAAGGACAGGGGGAGCCGAGAACTATGGCTACACCTTC
TRBJ2-4,TRBV5-1,-,CASSSVTRLAKNIQYF,TGCGCCAGCAGCTCCGTCACCCGACTAGCCAAAAACATTCAGTACTTC
TRBJ1-2,TRBV29-1,TRBD1,CSVVGTGDDYGYTF,TGCAGCGTTGTTGGGACAGGGGATGACTATGGCTACACCTTC
TRBJ2-1,TRBV11-3,TRBD2,CASSPRPLAGVPGEQFF,TGTGCCAGCAGCCCCCGCCCACTAGCGGGAGTCCCCGGGGAGCAGTTCTTC
TRBJ2-7,TRBV5-1,-,CASSLGQTSYEQYF,TGCGCCAGCAGCTTGGGACAAACCTCCTACGAGCAGTACTTC
TRBJ2-7,TRBV7-9,TRBD1,CASSTGTGDLKEYF,TGTGCCAGCAGCACCGGGACAGGGGATTTAAAGGAGTACTTC
TRBJ1-4,TRBV18,TRBD1,CASSATGGDAEKLFF,TGTGCCAGCTCAGCGACAGGGGGGGATGCTGAAAAACTGTTTTTT
TRBJ1-1,TRBV30,TRBD1,CAWRRGQATMNTEAFF,TGTGCCTGGAGAAGAGGACAGGCCACCATGAACACTGAAGCTTTCTTT
TRBJ1-1,TRBV28,-,CASSSYTPGEAFF,TGTGCCAGCAGTTCATACACCCCGGGTGAAGCTTTCTTT
TRBJ1-5,TRBV5-1,-,CASSPEVDQPQHF,TGCGCCAGCAGCCCCGAGGTGGATCAGCCCCAGCATTTT
TRBJ2-5,TRBV9,-,CASSVSATLFSETQYF,TGTGCCAGCAGCGTCAGCGCGACCTTGTTTTCGGAGACCCAGTACTTC
TRBJ2-1,TRBV27,-,CASSLDYSSSYNEQFF,TGTGCCAGCAGTTTGGACTACTCCAGCTCCTACAATGAGCAGTTCTTC
TRBJ1-1,TRBV13,TRBD1,CASSQGQGTTEAFF,TGTGCCAGCAGTCAAGGACAGGGGACAACTGAAGCTTTCTTT
TRBJ1-2,TRBV2,-,CASSEQGYYGYTF,TGTGCCAGCAGTGAGCAGGGGTACTATGGCTACACCTTC
TRBJ2-1,TRBV6-6,TRBD1,CASSLQGANYNEQFF,TGTGCCAGCAGCCTACAGGGGGCTAACTACAATGAGCAGTTCTTC
TRBJ2-7,TRBV7-6,-,CASSLFDSAGDEQYF,TGTGCCAGCAGCTTATTCGACTCGGCGGGCGACGAGCAGTACTTC
TRBJ2-7,TRBV29-1,TRBD1,CSVSDRGKSAISYEQYF,TGCAGCGTCTCTGACAGGGGCAAGAGCGCCATCTCCTACGAGCAGTACTTC
TRBJ1-1,TRBV7-2,TRBD1,CASSTWGQGADEAFF,TGTGCCAGCAGCACCTGGGGACAGGGGGCGGATGAAGCTTTCTTT
TRBJ2-5,TRBV20-1,-,CSARAVETQYF,TGCAGTGCTAGAGCAGTAGAGACCCAGTACTTC
TRBJ1-5,TRBV7-8,TRBD1,CASSFSGGVRQPQHF,TGTGCCAGCAGCTTCTCAGGGGGCGTTCGTCAGCCCCAGCATTTT
TRBJ2-7,TRBV28,-,CASSLDGFTAGEQYF,TGTGCCAGCAGTTTAGATGGCTTCACGGCGGGCGAGCAGTACTTC
TRBJ2-2,TRBV28,TRBD2,CASSLSGGYYTGELFF,TGTGCCAGCAGTTTATCGGGGGGATATTACACCGGGGAGCTGTTTTTT
TRBJ1-1,TRBV27,-,CASRDQAGDTEAFF,TGTGCCAGCAGAGATCAGGCGGGGGACACTGAAGCTTTCTTT
TRBJ2-7,TRBV27,TRBD2,CASSLETSGRAGEQYF,TGTGCCAGCAGTTTGGAAACTAGCGGGAGGGCCGGCGAGCAGTACTTC
TRBJ1-5,TRBV19,TRBD1,CASSTWTGLGNQPQHF,TGTGCCAGTAGTACGTGGACAGGGCTAGGCAATCAGCCCCAGCATTTT
TRBJ2-5,TRBV20-1,-,CSAPFQETQYF,TGCAGTGCTCCTTTCCAAGAGACCCAGTACTTC
TRBJ2-1,TRBV20-1,-,CSPGGEQFF,TGCAGTCCTGGGGGGGAGCAGTTCTTC
TRBJ1-1,TRBV5-1,TRBD1,CASSLVQGAGAPRAF,TGCGCCAGCAGCTTGGTTCAGGGGGCCGGCGCACCCCGCGCATTC
TRBJ1-4,TRBV9,-,CASSPRSATNEKLFF,TGTGCCAGCAGCCCCCGCTCAGCAACTAATGAAAAACTGTTTTTT
TRBJ1-2,TRBV10-3,-,CAISTGQPTGYGYTF,TGTGCCATCAGTACTGGACAGCCGACAGGCTATGGCTACACCTTC
TRBJ2-7,TRBV19,-,CASSISGGAPAYEQYF,TGTGCCAGTAGTATTAGCGGTGGAGCACCCGCCTACGAGCAGTACTTC
TRBJ2-7,TRBV19,TRBD2,CASSLRLAGGPQQYF,TGTGCCAGTAGCCTTAGACTAGCGGGAGGGCCACAGCAGTACTTC
TRBJ1-1,TRBV20-1,-,CSAPTRSEAFF,TGCAGTGCTCCAACGCGGTCTGAAGCTTTCTTT
TRBJ1-1,TRBV29-1,TRBD1,CSVAGQQNTEAFF,TGCAGCGTCGCGGGACAGCAGAACACTGAAGCTTTCTTT
TRBJ1-2,TRBV10-1,TRBD1,CASSDRGKNYGYTF,TGCGCCAGCAGTGACAGGGGGAAAAACTATGGCTACACCTTC
TRBJ2-6,TRBV29-1,-,CSVDYSGANVLTF,TGCAGCGTTGATTACTCTGGGGCCAACGTCCTGACTTTC
TRBJ2-1,TRBV28,-,CAGTVGGRNNEQFF,TGTGCCGGCACGGTCGGGGGGCGTAACAATGAGCAGTTCTTC
TRBJ1-2,TRBV15,-,CATSAGRGNYGYTF,TGTGCCACCAGTGCGGGGAGGGGAAACTATGGCTACACCTTC
TRBJ1-5,TRBV6-6,-,CASSPTKSNQPQHF,TGTGCCAGCAGCCCAACTAAGTCGAATCAGCCCCAGCATTTT
TRBJ1-2,TRBV7-9,-,CASSGRQGLGYTF,TGTGCCAGCAGCGGTAGGCAGGGACTTGGCTACACCTTC
TRBJ1-1,TRBV6-1,TRBD1,CASMETGEGTEAFF,TGTGCCAGCATGGAGACAGGGGAGGGCACTGAAGCTTTCTTT